The 30 T cell receptor beta chains given below trace back to one sample, sequenced in a study of T cells in Graves' hyperthyroidism and ophthalmopathy. TCR beta CDR3 region amplification was performed from RNA transcripts. HTBI primers drove first-round RT-PCR of the TCR CDR3. TCRdb used MiXCR to reprocess the multiplex PCR reads, holding one entry per CDR3 protein. The sample records approximately 560,000 distinct CDR3 sequences, roughly 14% being singletons. The sequenced sample was blood. These receptors were obtained from a woman aged 25 to 45 with Graves' hyperthyroidism.

This clonotype was recorded many times. V and J are TRBV3-1 and TRBJ2-1, with D unresolved. Germline CDR1 reads LGHDT; CDR2 reads YNNKEL (reference sequence). CDR3 length: 11 residues. The V and J ends lost 3 bases and 13 bases respectively, with 10 bases between them. Here the CDR3 DNA reads TGTGCCAGCAGCCATGTTCACGGTCAGTTCTTC. This sequence encodes CASSHVHGQFF.

The V call is TRBV5-1, the J call TRBJ2-3; no definite D call. V was cut by 8 bases and J by 2 bases, with 12 bases left in between. The CDR3 covers 13 residues. CDR1 SGHRS and CDR2 YFSETQ come from the germline V gene. CDR3 coding DNA: TGCGCCAGGACCCCTGGAGACACAGATACGCAGTATTTT. Its translation is CARTPGDTDTQYF.

On this clonotype: A much larger clone lies a single base off, so this may be a read error. The V and J genes are TRBV2 and TRBJ2-1; no clear D gene. The V end lost 8 bases, the J end lost 15 bases, and 14 bases lay between the germline ends. The CDR3 extends over 10 amino acids. Germline V lookup: CDR1 SNHLY, CDR2 FYNNEI. CDR3 DNA: TGTGCCAGCGCCCAGGTTCCGCCGTTCTTC. It yields the protein CASAQVPPFF.

This clonotype was counted ten times or more. The rearrangement uses TRBV7-9 and TRBJ2-3; D gene uncertain. Germline assignment: CDR1 SEHNR and CDR2 FQNEAQ (reference sequence). The V gene lost 4 bases and the J gene lost 2 bases, with 4 bases spanning the gap. This CDR3 is 12 amino acids long. CDR3 nucleotide sequence: TGTGCCAGCAGCTCCATCACAGATACGCAGTATTTT. This codes for CASSSITDTQYF.

This clonotype was detected many times. The gene calls are TRBV28 and TRBJ2-1; TRBD1 agrees at 11 bases. Unmatched junction bases numbered 16, after V lost 10 bases and J lost 2 bases. CDR3 size: 18 residues. Looked up from germline, CDR1 is MDHEN and CDR2 is SYDVKM. CDR3 coding DNA: TGTGCCACGCATCAGGACAGGGGGCAGATTAGGCCCTACAATGAGCAGTTCTTC. It specifies CATHQDRGQIRPYNEQFF.

This clonotype was found many times. The gene calls are TRBV7-3 and TRBJ2-1; D assignment may be TRBD1 or TRBD2 (7 bases each). This CDR3 comprises 15 residues. CDR1 is SGHTA and CDR2 is FQGTGA in the germline V gene. Trimming took 6 bases from V and 7 from J, leaving 19 bases between them. CDR3 amino acids: CASSPQGIAGNEQFF. Here the CDR3 DNA reads TGTGCCAGCAGTCCACAGGGGATAGCGGGTAATGAGCAGTTCTTC.

This clonotype was observed many times. This chain connects TRBV20-1 to TRBJ2-1, with 9 positions matching TRBD2. The V and J ends lost 5 bases and 3 bases, in that order; junction bases with no gene match: 8. Germline loops: CDR1 DFQATT, CDR2 SNEGSKA (reference sequence). CDR3 length equals 15 residues. CDR3 nucleotides: TGCAGTGCTGCAGCTAGCGGGAAAAACTACAATGAGCAGTTCTTC. Translating gives CSAAASGKNYNEQFF.

This clonotype was observed a few times. This rearrangement joins TRBV12-3 or TRBV12-4 to TRBJ2-1; D might be TRBD2 (5 bases). This CDR3 contains 12 residues. Trimming pared 3 bases from V and 15 bases from J, leaving 15 bases between. The CDR3 nucleotides are TGTGCCAGCAGTTTCTCAACTGGCGGGCCGTTCTTC. It yields the protein CASSFSTGGPFF.

CDR3 sequence reads: CASSLGPGDSIYSNQPQHF. The CDR3 DNA reads TGTGCCAGCAGCCTGGGACCAGGAGATTCGATTTATAGCAATCAGCCCCAGCATTTT. The J gene is TRBJ1-5, the V gene TRBV12-3 or TRBV12-4; maybe TRBD1 (5 bases). V lost 6 bases, J lost 0 bases, and 24 bases lay in between. The CDR3 totals 19 residues.

The chain employs TRBV7-2 and TRBJ2-5; D gene uncertain. Germline assignment: CDR1 SGHTA and CDR2 FQGNSA. The CDR3 contains 13 residues. Between the trimmed V and J ends, which lost 5 bases and 7 bases, there was a span of 14 bases. The CDR3 is CASSPTLEGTQYF. CDR3 in DNA: TGTGCCAGCAGCCCTACTCTAGAAGGGACCCAGTACTTC.

In this sample, this clonotype turned up a few times. This chain joins TRBV20-1 and TRBJ2-1, with D possibly TRBD2 on 6 matching bases. Trimming shortened V by 5 bases and J by 6 bases, and 14 bases separated the two germline ends. The CDR3 extends over 13 amino acids. Germline assignment: CDR1 DFQATT and CDR2 SNEGSKA (reference sequence). The CDR3 loop reads CSAGTFPGNEQFF. Written as DNA, the CDR3 is TGCAGTGCTGGGACTTTTCCCGGCAATGAGCAGTTCTTC.

This clonotype was picked up a small number of times. The V call is TRBV4-2, the J call TRBJ2-6, with TRBD2 matching 14 bases. V lost 0 bases, J lost 0 bases, and 1 base stayed unmatched. CDR3 size: 19 residues. CDR1 and CDR2 (germline): LGHNA, YNFKEQ. The CDR3 region has the DNA TGTGCCAGCAGCCAAGAGGGACTAGCGGGAGCCTCTGGGGCCAACGTCCTGACTTTC. Translation gives CASSQEGLAGASGANVLTF.

The count of this clonotype is one. J is TRBJ1-1 and V is TRBV12-3 or TRBV12-4; 8 nucleotides align to TRBD1. J gave up 1 base and V 3 bases, and 7 bases lay outside the gene matches. This CDR3 spans 16 amino acids. The CDR3 DNA sequence: TGTGCCAGCAGTTTCTCCCCCGGACAGGGGAACACTGAAGCTTTCTTT. Encoded protein: CASSFSPGQGNTEAFF.

This chain joins TRBV7-8 and TRBJ2-1; 11 bases are a match to TRBD2. With V trimmed by 7 bases and J by 9 bases, 8 bases remained unmatched. CDR3 length equals 14 residues. CDR1 is SGHVS and CDR2 is FQNEAQ in the germline V gene. CDR3 protein: CASKGLAAMGEQFF. The CDR3 DNA follows: TGTGCCAGCAAGGGACTAGCGGCAATGGGTGAGCAGTTCTTC.

The CDR3 region is CSAADTVVKTQYF. The DNA for the CDR3 is TGCAGTGCCGCTGACACGGTGGTGAAGACCCAGTACTTC. The gene calls are TRBV20-1 and TRBJ2-5; D is ambiguous. CDR1 and CDR2 from the germline V gene are DFQATT and SNEGSKA (reference sequence). This CDR3 contains 13 residues. V lost 6 bases, J lost 6 bases, and 17 bases lay in between.

J is TRBJ2-4 and V is TRBV11-2; 11 bases fit TRBD1. Trimming cost V 4 bases and J 7 bases; bases outside gene matches: 6. Germline V lookup: CDR1 SGHAT, CDR2 FQNNGV. This CDR3 spans 15 amino acids. The CDR3 sequence: CASSSRGTGGNIQYF. As DNA, the CDR3 is TGTGCCAGCAGCTCTAGGGGGACAGGGGGGAACATTCAGTACTTC.

This clonotype was counted ten times or more. The rearrangement joins TRBV9 to TRBJ2-7; D not certain. The germline V and J ends were trimmed by 1 base and 3 bases, with 17 bases remaining between them. The CDR3 runs 16 residues. CDR1 is SGDLS and CDR2 is YYNGEE in the germline V gene. CDR3 amino acids: CASSVSPHAVNYEQYF. The CDR3 coding sequence is TGTGCCAGCAGCGTAAGTCCCCACGCAGTGAACTACGAGCAGTACTTC. The variable domain in full, completed from reference TRBV9 and TRBJ2-7, reads DSGVTQTPKHLITATGQRVTLRCSPRSGDLSVYWYQQSLDQGLQFLIQYYNGEERAKGNILERFSAQQFPDLHSELNLSSLELGDSALYFCASSVSPHAVNYEQYFGPGTRLTVT.

The rearrangement joins TRBV27 to TRBJ2-2; maybe TRBD1 (5 bases). Per germline, CDR1 MNHEY and CDR2 SMNVEV (reference sequence). The CDR3 length is 12 residues. Trimming pared 8 bases from V and 1 base from J, leaving 5 bases between. CDR3 loop: CASGQNTGELFF. CDR3 DNA: TGTGCCAGCGGACAGAACACCGGGGAGCTGTTTTTT.

This clonotype has a count of ten or more. V is TRBV6-1 and J is TRBJ2-7; D might be TRBD1 (5 bases). This CDR3 contains 15 residues. Trimming removed 3 bases at V and 3 bases at J, with 15 bases between. The V gene's germline CDR1 is MNHNS and CDR2 SASEGT. CDR3 amino acids: CASSDPPGLGYEQYF. CDR3 nucleotide sequence: TGTGCCAGCAGTGATCCCCCAGGGCTAGGCTACGAGCAGTACTTC.

The table lists this clonotype with many counts. The chain links TRBV2 to TRBJ1-2; D unclear. In germline, CDR1 is SNHLY, CDR2 FYNNEI. The CDR3 length is 13 residues. V lost 4 bases and J lost 5, with 11 bases in between. The CDR3 protein is CASSVEAEYGYTF. CDR3 DNA sequence: TGTGCCAGCAGTGTCGAGGCTGAGTATGGCTACACCTTC.

This clonotype was counted many times. J is TRBJ1-1 and V is TRBV19; the match to TRBD1 covers 12 bases. Per germline, CDR1 LNHDA and CDR2 SQIVND (reference sequence). The J segment lost 7 bases and the V segment lost 5 bases, leaving 11 bases of the junction unmatched. The CDR3 loop spans 16 amino acids. CDR3 sequence (DNA): TGTGCCAGTAGTCCCGGGACAGGGGGCGCCGTGATTGAAGCTTTCTTT. Protein product: CASSPGTGGAVIEAFF.

This clonotype has at least ten counts. This rearrangement joins TRBV27 to TRBJ1-1, with 9 nucleotides matching TRBD1. This CDR3 contains 12 residues. With V trimmed by 6 bases and J by 8 bases, 4 bases remained unmatched. The germline V gene has CDR1 MNHEY and CDR2 SMNVEV (reference sequence). The CDR3 DNA is TGTGCCAGCAGGGATACAGGGGGCGAAGCTTTCTTT. Amino acids: CASRDTGGEAFF.

In the case of this clonotype: This may come from a read error, since a much larger clone is one base off. The CDR3 nucleotides read TGTGCCAGCAGCTTAACTTACGGCGACGATGTGCAGTTCTTC. Protein product: CASSLTYGDDVQFF. The chain has TRBV7-3 and TRBJ2-1; the D is unclear. Germline CDR1 SGHTA, CDR2 FQGTGA. V was pared by 0 bases and J by 12 bases, with 15 bases between. The CDR3 length is 14 residues.

The chain recombines TRBV19 with TRBJ1-2; no clear D. CDR1 is LNHDA and CDR2 is SQIVND in the germline V gene (reference sequence). The CDR3 sequence is 11 residues long. The germline V and J ends were trimmed by 7 bases and 3 bases, with 6 bases remaining between them. CDR3 DNA: TGTGCCAGTACCACTTACTATGGCTACACCTTC. Amino acid sequence: CASTTYYGYTF.

V and J are TRBV5-1 and TRBJ2-2; 10 bases line up with TRBD1. Per germline, CDR1 SGHRS and CDR2 YFSETQ. Trimming at V came to 4 bases and at J to 4 bases, leaving 7 bases not matched to a gene. The CDR3 loop spans 16 amino acids. CDR3 residues: CASSHPGQGSTGELFF. As DNA, the CDR3 is TGCGCCAGCAGCCATCCGGGACAGGGGAGCACCGGGGAGCTGTTTTTT.

This clonotype was seen at least ten times. J is TRBJ2-1 and V is TRBV5-1; TRBD1 matches at 7 bases. The length of the CDR3 is 14 residues. Germline V CDR1 and CDR2: SGHRS, YFSETQ. The V and J ends lost 3 bases and 6 bases, in that order; junction bases with no gene match: 6. The CDR3 sequence is CASSSGTAINEQFF. The CDR3 coding sequence is TGCGCCAGCAGCTCCGGGACAGCGATCAATGAGCAGTTCTTC.

In this sample, this clonotype turned up many times. The rearrangement uses TRBV15 and TRBJ1-1; D call uncertain. V shed 1 base and J shed 5 bases, with 17 bases lying between them. The CDR3 runs 16 residues. Germline V lookup: CDR1 LNHNV, CDR2 YYDKDF (reference sequence). CDR3 in amino acids: CATSRGGLDVPTEAFF. CDR3 sequence (DNA): TGTGCCACCAGCAGAGGAGGGCTGGACGTCCCGACTGAAGCTTTCTTT.

The chain has TRBV5-1 and TRBJ1-4, with D perhaps TRBD1 (5 bases). The germline CDR1 and CDR2 sequences are SGHRS and YFSETQ. The CDR3 totals 17 residues. The ends were cut back, 1 base at V and 8 bases at J, with 21 bases in the middle. In DNA form, the CDR3 reads TGCGCCAGCAGCTTGTTCCGGGACGCCGCAAACCAGGAAAAACTGTTTTTT. This sequence encodes CASSLFRDAANQEKLFF. The complete variable domain, with remaining parts taken from reference TRBV5-1 and TRBJ1-4, reads KAGVTQTPRYLIKTRGQQVTLSCSPISGHRSVSWYQQTPGQGLQFLFEYFSETQRNKGNFPGRFSGRQFSNSRSEMNVSTLELGDSALYLCASSLFRDAANQEKLFFGSGTQLSVL.

Ten or more counts support this clonotype. CDR3 nucleotides: TGCAGTGCTAGAGAATTTAGCGGGAGGGCGGGGACCCAGTACTTC. This gives the protein CSAREFSGRAGTQYF. The rearrangement uses TRBV20-1 and TRBJ2-5; 11 bases map to TRBD2. Germline CDR1 is DFQATT and CDR2 is SNEGSKA (reference sequence). V lost 0 bases, J lost 7 bases, and 7 bases stayed unmatched. CDR3 length: 15 residues.

On this clonotype itself: A much larger clone lies a single base off, so this may be a read error. This chain uses TRBV5-1 with TRBJ2-1, with D possibly being TRBD1 or TRBD2 (6 bases each). The CDR3 extends over 21 amino acids. Per germline, CDR1 SGHRS and CDR2 YFSETQ. CDR3 nucleotide sequence: TGCGCCAGCAGGACAGGAATTTTACCCGAGGGCGGGGTGAGCTCCCACAATGAGCAGTTCTTC. This gives the protein CASRTGILPEGGVSSHNEQFF.